This is a list of T cell receptor beta chains from one sample in a study of blood T cell repertoires in COVID-19. Profiled with immunoSEQ multiplex PCR; TCRdb holds only in-frame clones, not every one. The data hold around 150,000 clones, with over 75% observed a single time. Sequenced sample: PBMCs or T cells enriched from blood (not recorded which). The receptors stem from a man aged 45-65 years who had recovered from COVID-19. The CDR3 runs from the conserved cysteine through the conserved F or W. Not all rows give a size; the values are once, few, many and, for expanded clones, a class.

TRBV7-2 - 15 CASSLGLGQIYEQYF
TRBV20-1 - 15 CSASRPWGRLEQQYF
TRBV6-4 - 12 CASSDQGWGYTF
TRBV7-6 few 16 CASSSTPGSAGGGYTF
TRBV5-1 - 16 CASSLDSGRGVETQYF
TRBV7-9 - 15 CASSFVQGGREKLFF
TRBV20-1 - 10 CSATPSEQYF
TRBV5-5 - 15 CASSLGERTTDTQYF
TRBV6-5 - 12 CATSERGTGYTF
TRBV6-1 - 14 CASSESFPVYEQYF
TRBV11-3 - 13 CASSRLQGDEQYF
TRBV27 few 14 CASSFSVNTGELFF
TRBV6-1 few 19 CASSEPPRPTSGRRDTQYF
TRBV6-6 few 14 CASSLFGDRPDYTF
TRBV24-1 - 16 CATSDPRQGASEKLFF
TRBV6-1 - 14 CASSEAGRSQPQHF
TRBV28 - 12 CASSLHPRELFF
TRBV12-3/TRBV12-4 once 13 CASSRDSVRGYTF